This T cell receptor beta chain was identified in a study of early T cells in non-severe SARS-CoV-2 infection. Study summary: Sequencing targeted bulk RNA from unsorted whole blood, leaving chains unpaired.

Broader study findings: A preference for anti-spike CD8 responses marked VDJdb matching, which missed private and CD4 specificities.

This clonotype was seen ten or more times. Its antigen is currently unknown. The TCR library protocol was used to attach unique molecular identifiers. These identifiers were attached to individual cDNA molecules. TCRdb passed the 5' RACE reads through MiXCR, listing each CDR3 protein once. In the table there are 28,000 or so distinct CDR3 sequences, about 5% of which are singletons. The source material was whole blood. The receptor was isolated from an adult who was a healthcare worker with PCR-confirmed SARS-CoV-2 infection or an uninfected control (not recorded which).

CDR3 loop: CASSSLAGGSYNEQFF. DNA of the CDR3: TGTGCCAGCAGTTCCCTAGCGGGAGGGTCCTACAATGAGCAGTTCTTC. The chain employs TRBV12-3 or TRBV12-4 and TRBJ2-1; 12 nucleotides match TRBD2. V lost 4 bases and J lost 1; bases outside the gene matches: 2. The length of the CDR3 is 16 residues.